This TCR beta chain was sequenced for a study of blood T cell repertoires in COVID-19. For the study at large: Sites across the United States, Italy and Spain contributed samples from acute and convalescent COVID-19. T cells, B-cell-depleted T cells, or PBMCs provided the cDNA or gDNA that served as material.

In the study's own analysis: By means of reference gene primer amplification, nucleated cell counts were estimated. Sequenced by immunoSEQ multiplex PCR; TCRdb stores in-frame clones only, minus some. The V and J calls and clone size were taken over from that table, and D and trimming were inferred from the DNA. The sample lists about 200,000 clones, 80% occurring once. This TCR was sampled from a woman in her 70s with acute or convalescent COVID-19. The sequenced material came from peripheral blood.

The CDR3 DNA follows: TGCGCCAGCAGCCTCCCCGGAGGGGAAGGGGAAAAACTGTTTTTT. It yields the protein CASSLPGGEGEKLFF. The chain joins TRBV5-1 to TRBJ1-4; TRBD1 might be the D (5 bases). V was pared by 4 bases and J by 8 bases, with 18 bases between. The V gene's germline CDR1 is SGHRS and CDR2 YFSETQ. The CDR3 is 15 amino acids.